Listed here are 2 T cell receptor beta chains from one sample, sequenced in a study of spatial heterogeneity in lung cancer. Sample time point: sample taken at primary tumor resection. TCRs were sequenced from unsorted whole RNA of tumor, nontumor lung or PBMC. One entry per CDR3 protein, called by TCRdb with MiXCR from the 5' RACE reads. Counted here are around 89,000 distinct CDR3 sequences, less than 15% occurring once; the ten biggest clones make up about 40%. The sequences come from PBMCs, collected at surgery. Receptors originate from a male donor with early-stage non-small cell lung cancer.

This clonotype was counted between two and nine times. V is TRBV29-1 and J is TRBJ2-5; tentative D call: TRBD1 (6 bases). The CDR3 is 14 residues long. V shed 0 bases and J shed 5 bases, with 13 bases lying between them. The germline CDR1 and CDR2 sequences are SQVTM and ANQGSEA. DNA for the CDR3: TGCAGCGTTGAAGACTACAGGGACACCGAGACCCAGTACTTC. Residues: CSVEDYRDTETQYF.

V is TRBV6-5 and J is TRBJ1-5; 8 nucleotides align to TRBD1. From germline, CDR1 is MNHEY and CDR2 SVGAGI. The CDR3 totals 13 residues. With V trimmed by 8 bases and J by 2 bases, 2 bases remained unmatched. CDR3 sequence: CASADRGNQPQHF. The CDR3 nucleotides are TGTGCCAGCGCGGACAGGGGCAATCAGCCCCAGCATTTT.